These 29 T cell receptor beta chains were all obtained from the same sample, sequenced in a study of CD8 T cells in Susac syndrome. An amount of RNA that ranged from 0.5 to 1 ug was reverse transcribed with random hexamers. TCRdb used MiXCR to reprocess the immunoSEQ multiplex PCR reads, holding one entry per CDR3 protein. Counted here are 200,000 to 300,000 distinct CDR3 sequences, 96% occurring once; the ten biggest clones make up approximately 0.1%. Sequencing was performed on CD4+ T cells from PBMCs. The receptor source for this set is a human donor with Susac syndrome.

The genes are TRBV9 and TRBJ2-7; no firm D call. This CDR3 is built from 14 residues. Trimming removed 0 bases from V and 5 bases from J, with 12 bases in between. The germline CDR1 and CDR2 sequences are SGDLS and YYNGEE. The chain's CDR3 is CASSVVPESHEQYF. CDR3 bases: TGTGCCAGCAGCGTAGTACCGGAGAGCCACGAGCAGTACTTC.

The CDR3 DNA sequence: TGTGCCAGCAGTTGGGGCACGCACGAGCAGTACTTC. This codes for CASSWGTHEQYF. This chain joins TRBV12-3 or TRBV12-4 and TRBJ2-7; possibly TRBD1 for D (5 bases). The CDR3 is 12 residues long. V dropped 4 bases and J dropped 5 bases, with 9 bases sitting between them.

The chain recombines TRBV27 with TRBJ2-7, with 7 bases lining up with TRBD2. The germline V gene encodes CDR1 MNHEY and CDR2 SMNVEV (reference sequence). The CDR3 is 14 amino acids. With 3 bases clipped from V and 7 bases from J, the junction kept 9 bases outside the gene matches. The CDR3 sequence is CASSFVGGSREQYF. Written as DNA, the CDR3 is TGTGCCAGCAGTTTTGTGGGGGGGTCCAGGGAGCAGTACTTC.

The genes are TRBV7-9 and TRBJ2-7; D not resolved. V was trimmed by 1 base and J by 2 bases, leaving 9 bases between them. There are 14 residues in the CDR3. From germline, CDR1 is SEHNR and CDR2 FQNEAQ (reference sequence). DNA for the CDR3: TGTGCCAGCAGCTTAGGGCACGGTACCTACGAGCAGTACTTC. Protein: CASSLGHGTYEQYF.

V and J are TRBV2 and TRBJ1-5; TRBD1 might be the D (6 bases). Germline V lookup: CDR1 SNHLY, CDR2 FYNNEI. V lost 6 bases, J lost 2 bases, and 20 bases lay in between. This CDR3 spans 17 amino acids. The CDR3, as DNA: TGTGCCAGCAGGGGCGGACAGTCCTTAGAGGGCAATCAGCCCCAGCATTTT. Protein product: CASRGGQSLEGNQPQHF.

The rearrangement links TRBV6-1 to TRBJ2-7; TRBD2 aligns across 9 bases. V gave up 6 bases and J gave up 7 bases; unmatched junction bases: 19. This CDR3 contains 17 residues. CDR1 MNHNS and CDR2 SASEGT come from the germline V gene. Written as DNA, the CDR3 is TGTGCCAGCAGCAGGGCTACGCTAGCGGGACAAACCAGGGAGCAGTACTTC. Its translation: CASSRATLAGQTREQYF.

The chain joins TRBV30 to TRBJ1-2; D is perhaps TRBD1 (5 bases). Germline values: CDR1 GTSNPN, CDR2 SVGIG (reference sequence). The CDR3 runs 12 residues. CDR3 bases: TGTATTCTTCGGGGAGGGGTCGGTGGCTACACCTTC. This sequence encodes CILRGGVGGYTF.

The chain is built from TRBV12-3 or TRBV12-4 and TRBJ2-5; D may be TRBD1 (6 bases). Trimming took off 10 bases at V and 5 bases at J, with 17 bases between the two ends. The CDR3 is 13 amino acids. CDR3 sequence reads: CATKGGGIETQYF. The CDR3 region has the DNA TGTGCCACTAAAGGGGGTGGCATCGAGACCCAGTACTTC.

CDR3 nucleotides: TGTGCCAGCAGTTACGGGACAGGGTCCTATGGCTACACCTTC. Its protein product is CASSYGTGSYGYTF. The rearrangement uses TRBV6-2 or TRBV6-3 and TRBJ1-2; 9 bases are a match to TRBD1. CDR1 MNHEY and CDR2 SVGEGT come from the germline V gene. The V and J ends lost 2 bases and 4 bases, in that order; junction bases with no gene match: 2. The CDR3 runs to 14 residues.

The chain combines TRBV12-3 or TRBV12-4 with TRBJ1-2; D not resolved. V lost 7 bases to trimming and J lost 4 bases, with 10 bases between them. This CDR3 is 12 amino acids long. The CDR3 nucleotides are TGTGCCAGCACCCGGGTAGGCTATGGCTACACCTTC. As protein: CASTRVGYGYTF.

The chain combines TRBV10-1 with TRBJ2-7; 7 bases align to TRBD1. V trimming: 4 bases; J trimming: 5 bases; junction bases outside the gene matches: 8. CDR1 and CDR2 from the germline V gene are WNHNN and SYGVQD (reference sequence). The CDR3 consists of 14 residues. In DNA form, the CDR3 reads TGCGCCAGCAGTGCGACAGGGACCTTAGACGAGCAGTACTTC. This encodes CASSATGTLDEQYF.

The gene calls are TRBV4-2 and TRBJ2-5; unclear D gene. Germline lookup yields CDR1 LGHNA and CDR2 YNFKEQ. The CDR3 consists of 15 residues. V lost 1 base and J lost 1, with 10 bases in between. The DNA of the CDR3 is TGTGCCAGCAGCCAAGTAGGAGCTTTCCAAGAGACCCAGTACTTC. It specifies CASSQVGAFQETQYF.

This chain uses TRBV28 with TRBJ1-4; TRBD1 agrees at 11 bases. Germline trimming cut 5 bases from V and 15 bases from J; bases unmatched to any gene: 5. The CDR3 covers 12 residues. The germline V gene has CDR1 MDHEN and CDR2 SYDVKM. CDR3 in amino acids: CASSPGDRGLFF. For the CDR3, the DNA is TGTGCCAGCAGTCCCGGGGACAGGGGGTTGTTTTTT.

This chain connects TRBV12-3 or TRBV12-4 to TRBJ2-1, with D hard to call. V shed 3 bases and J shed 8 bases, with 5 bases lying between them. The CDR3 has 11 amino acids. The DNA of the CDR3 is TGTGCCAGCAGTTTCCTATATGAGCAGTTCTTC. The encoded protein is CASSFLYEQFF.

This sequence joins TRBV7-2 and TRBJ2-6; D may be TRBD1 (6 bases). The CDR3 is 15 amino acids. CDR1 is SGHTA and CDR2 is FQGNSA in the germline V gene. Trimming removed 6 bases at V and 2 bases at J, with 11 bases between. This CDR3 is CASRPAGAGANVLTF. The CDR3 nucleotides are TGTGCCAGCAGACCGGCAGGGGCTGGGGCCAACGTCCTGACTTTC. The variable domain in full, completed from reference TRBV7-2 and TRBJ2-6, reads GAGVSQSPSNKVTEKGKDVELRCDPISGHTALYWYRQSLGQGLEFLIYFQGNSAPDKSGLPSDRFSAERTGGSVSTLTIQRTQQEDSAVYLCASRPAGAGANVLTFGAGSRLTVL.

This sequence joins TRBV20-1 and TRBJ2-1; D might be TRBD1 (6 bases). CDR1 and CDR2 (germline): DFQATT, SNEGSKA (reference sequence). Trimming took off 2 bases at V and 4 bases at J, with 9 bases between the two ends. The CDR3 is 13 amino acids. CDR3 in amino acids: CSARRQVYNEQFF. The CDR3 DNA reads as TGCAGTGCTAGAAGACAGGTTTACAATGAGCAGTTCTTC.

The chain joins TRBV20-1 to TRBJ1-3; tentatively, D is TRBD1 (5 bases). Looked up from germline, CDR1 is DFQATT and CDR2 is SNEGSKA (reference sequence). The ends were cut back, 3 bases at V and 0 bases at J, with 18 bases in the middle. The CDR3 consists of 17 residues. This CDR3 is CSASGGAGALSGNTIYF. The CDR3, as DNA: TGCAGTGCTAGTGGCGGGGCAGGCGCCCTCTCTGGAAACACCATATATTTT.

The chain carries TRBV29-1 and TRBJ1-1, with D possibly matching TRBD1 (6 bases). Germline V lookup: CDR1 SQVTM, CDR2 ANQGSEA. Trimming stripped 7 bases from V and 3 bases from J, with 18 bases between. The CDR3 is 14 residues long. DNA for the CDR3: TGCAGCGGGGATTGGGTGAGGGGGGACACTGAAGCTTTCTTT. This codes for CSGDWVRGDTEAFF.

The chain has TRBV7-9 and TRBJ1-2, with 8 positions matching TRBD1. Germline V gene lookup returns CDR1 SEHNR and CDR2 FQNEAQ (reference sequence). The ends lost 5 bases at V and 8 bases at J; junction bases unmatched: 4. The CDR3 sequence is 12 residues long. CDR3: CASSLTGEGYTF. The CDR3 nucleotides are TGTGCCAGCAGCCTGACAGGGGAAGGCTACACCTTC.

The V gene is TRBV28, the J gene TRBJ1-1; no definite D call. CDR3 length equals 15 residues. Trimming shortened V by 5 bases and J by 4 bases, and 17 bases separated the two germline ends. Germline CDR1 MDHEN, CDR2 SYDVKM. In DNA form, the CDR3 reads TGTGCCAGCAGTCCCACGGGATCCGGGGTCACTGAAGCTTTCTTT. This codes for CASSPTGSGVTEAFF.

This chain connects TRBV5-4 to TRBJ2-4; D might be TRBD1 or TRBD2, each matching 5 bases. From germline, CDR1 is SGHNT and CDR2 YYREEE (reference sequence). CDR3 size: 15 residues. The germline V and J ends were trimmed by 3 bases and 4 bases, with 14 bases remaining between them. The CDR3 here is CASSSTSGTKNIQYF. The CDR3 DNA sequence: TGTGCCAGCAGCTCTACCTCCGGGACGAAAAACATTCAGTACTTC.

The chain employs TRBV12-3 or TRBV12-4 and TRBJ1-2; the D gene is possibly TRBD1 (6 bases). Trimming shortened V by 5 bases and J by 7 bases, and 11 bases separated the two germline ends. The length of the CDR3 is 12 residues. The CDR3 here is CASSRGGGGYTF. In DNA, the CDR3 is TGTGCCAGCAGTCGGGGGGGCGGTGGCTACACCTTC.

The rearrangement joins TRBV20-1 to TRBJ2-3, with TRBD2 identical over 10 bases. From germline, CDR1 is DFQATT and CDR2 SNEGSKA (reference sequence). The CDR3 loop spans 14 amino acids. V dropped 8 bases and J dropped 2; count of bases not matched to a gene: 7. This chain's CDR3 is CSPLAGGPTDTQYF. As DNA, the CDR3 is TGCAGTCCGTTAGCGGGAGGCCCCACAGATACGCAGTATTTT.

The rearrangement links TRBV10-3 to TRBJ2-2, with 8 nucleotides matching TRBD2. Per the germline V gene, CDR1 is ENHRY and CDR2 is SYGVKD. This CDR3 spans 17 amino acids. J lost 4 bases, V lost 3 bases, and 10 bases had no gene match. The CDR3 sequence is CAISESKGGRTTGELFF. CDR3 in DNA: TGTGCCATCAGTGAATCAAAGGGCGGGAGGACCACCGGGGAGCTGTTTTTT.

The chain carries TRBV4-2 and TRBJ2-3; D may be TRBD2 (6 bases). This CDR3 is built from 15 residues. CDR1 is LGHNA and CDR2 is YNFKEQ in the germline V gene. The germline V and J ends were trimmed by 0 bases and 11 bases, with 18 bases remaining between them. CDR3 in amino acids: CASSQDAGWDSKQYF. Written as DNA, the CDR3 is TGTGCCAGCAGCCAAGATGCCGGTTGGGACTCTAAGCAGTATTTT.

This chain connects TRBV9 to TRBJ2-1; D gene ambiguous. Germline lookup yields CDR1 SGDLS and CDR2 YYNGEE. The CDR3 is 15 residues long. The V end lost 2 bases, the J end lost 2 bases, and 11 bases lay between the germline ends. Written as DNA, the CDR3 is TGTGCCAGCAGCGTGCTAGGAGAGGCCTACAATGAGCAGTTCTTC. This codes for CASSVLGEAYNEQFF.

This clonotype showed up just once. The chain joins TRBV12-5 to TRBJ2-7; tentatively, D is TRBD2 (6 bases). The V gene's germline CDR1 is LGHNT and CDR2 FRNRAP. This CDR3 contains 18 residues. The V end was cut by 0 bases, the J end by 1 base, with 19 bases between. As DNA, the CDR3 is TGTGCTAGTGGTTTGGTACTCGACACCCGGGGGAAATCCTACGAGCAGTACTTC. This encodes CASGLVLDTRGKSYEQYF.

The chain combines TRBV7-3 with TRBJ1-2; possibly TRBD1 for D (6 bases). This CDR3 spans 14 amino acids. CDR1 and CDR2 from the germline V gene are SGHTA and FQGTGA. V dropped 5 bases and J dropped 6 bases, with 16 bases sitting between them. The DNA for the CDR3 is TGTGCCAGCAGCGCTTCGGGACAAATAGATGGCTACACCTTC. Protein: CASSASGQIDGYTF.

The V and J genes are TRBV7-8 and TRBJ2-1, with 11 bases fitting TRBD2. The CDR3 runs to 14 residues. CDR1 is SGHVS and CDR2 is FQNEAQ in the germline V gene. V shed 5 bases, J shed 6 bases, and the junction held 3 bases outside the gene matches. CDR3 sequence reads: CASSPTSGSNEQFF. DNA for the CDR3: TGTGCCAGCAGCCCAACTAGCGGGAGCAATGAGCAGTTCTTC.